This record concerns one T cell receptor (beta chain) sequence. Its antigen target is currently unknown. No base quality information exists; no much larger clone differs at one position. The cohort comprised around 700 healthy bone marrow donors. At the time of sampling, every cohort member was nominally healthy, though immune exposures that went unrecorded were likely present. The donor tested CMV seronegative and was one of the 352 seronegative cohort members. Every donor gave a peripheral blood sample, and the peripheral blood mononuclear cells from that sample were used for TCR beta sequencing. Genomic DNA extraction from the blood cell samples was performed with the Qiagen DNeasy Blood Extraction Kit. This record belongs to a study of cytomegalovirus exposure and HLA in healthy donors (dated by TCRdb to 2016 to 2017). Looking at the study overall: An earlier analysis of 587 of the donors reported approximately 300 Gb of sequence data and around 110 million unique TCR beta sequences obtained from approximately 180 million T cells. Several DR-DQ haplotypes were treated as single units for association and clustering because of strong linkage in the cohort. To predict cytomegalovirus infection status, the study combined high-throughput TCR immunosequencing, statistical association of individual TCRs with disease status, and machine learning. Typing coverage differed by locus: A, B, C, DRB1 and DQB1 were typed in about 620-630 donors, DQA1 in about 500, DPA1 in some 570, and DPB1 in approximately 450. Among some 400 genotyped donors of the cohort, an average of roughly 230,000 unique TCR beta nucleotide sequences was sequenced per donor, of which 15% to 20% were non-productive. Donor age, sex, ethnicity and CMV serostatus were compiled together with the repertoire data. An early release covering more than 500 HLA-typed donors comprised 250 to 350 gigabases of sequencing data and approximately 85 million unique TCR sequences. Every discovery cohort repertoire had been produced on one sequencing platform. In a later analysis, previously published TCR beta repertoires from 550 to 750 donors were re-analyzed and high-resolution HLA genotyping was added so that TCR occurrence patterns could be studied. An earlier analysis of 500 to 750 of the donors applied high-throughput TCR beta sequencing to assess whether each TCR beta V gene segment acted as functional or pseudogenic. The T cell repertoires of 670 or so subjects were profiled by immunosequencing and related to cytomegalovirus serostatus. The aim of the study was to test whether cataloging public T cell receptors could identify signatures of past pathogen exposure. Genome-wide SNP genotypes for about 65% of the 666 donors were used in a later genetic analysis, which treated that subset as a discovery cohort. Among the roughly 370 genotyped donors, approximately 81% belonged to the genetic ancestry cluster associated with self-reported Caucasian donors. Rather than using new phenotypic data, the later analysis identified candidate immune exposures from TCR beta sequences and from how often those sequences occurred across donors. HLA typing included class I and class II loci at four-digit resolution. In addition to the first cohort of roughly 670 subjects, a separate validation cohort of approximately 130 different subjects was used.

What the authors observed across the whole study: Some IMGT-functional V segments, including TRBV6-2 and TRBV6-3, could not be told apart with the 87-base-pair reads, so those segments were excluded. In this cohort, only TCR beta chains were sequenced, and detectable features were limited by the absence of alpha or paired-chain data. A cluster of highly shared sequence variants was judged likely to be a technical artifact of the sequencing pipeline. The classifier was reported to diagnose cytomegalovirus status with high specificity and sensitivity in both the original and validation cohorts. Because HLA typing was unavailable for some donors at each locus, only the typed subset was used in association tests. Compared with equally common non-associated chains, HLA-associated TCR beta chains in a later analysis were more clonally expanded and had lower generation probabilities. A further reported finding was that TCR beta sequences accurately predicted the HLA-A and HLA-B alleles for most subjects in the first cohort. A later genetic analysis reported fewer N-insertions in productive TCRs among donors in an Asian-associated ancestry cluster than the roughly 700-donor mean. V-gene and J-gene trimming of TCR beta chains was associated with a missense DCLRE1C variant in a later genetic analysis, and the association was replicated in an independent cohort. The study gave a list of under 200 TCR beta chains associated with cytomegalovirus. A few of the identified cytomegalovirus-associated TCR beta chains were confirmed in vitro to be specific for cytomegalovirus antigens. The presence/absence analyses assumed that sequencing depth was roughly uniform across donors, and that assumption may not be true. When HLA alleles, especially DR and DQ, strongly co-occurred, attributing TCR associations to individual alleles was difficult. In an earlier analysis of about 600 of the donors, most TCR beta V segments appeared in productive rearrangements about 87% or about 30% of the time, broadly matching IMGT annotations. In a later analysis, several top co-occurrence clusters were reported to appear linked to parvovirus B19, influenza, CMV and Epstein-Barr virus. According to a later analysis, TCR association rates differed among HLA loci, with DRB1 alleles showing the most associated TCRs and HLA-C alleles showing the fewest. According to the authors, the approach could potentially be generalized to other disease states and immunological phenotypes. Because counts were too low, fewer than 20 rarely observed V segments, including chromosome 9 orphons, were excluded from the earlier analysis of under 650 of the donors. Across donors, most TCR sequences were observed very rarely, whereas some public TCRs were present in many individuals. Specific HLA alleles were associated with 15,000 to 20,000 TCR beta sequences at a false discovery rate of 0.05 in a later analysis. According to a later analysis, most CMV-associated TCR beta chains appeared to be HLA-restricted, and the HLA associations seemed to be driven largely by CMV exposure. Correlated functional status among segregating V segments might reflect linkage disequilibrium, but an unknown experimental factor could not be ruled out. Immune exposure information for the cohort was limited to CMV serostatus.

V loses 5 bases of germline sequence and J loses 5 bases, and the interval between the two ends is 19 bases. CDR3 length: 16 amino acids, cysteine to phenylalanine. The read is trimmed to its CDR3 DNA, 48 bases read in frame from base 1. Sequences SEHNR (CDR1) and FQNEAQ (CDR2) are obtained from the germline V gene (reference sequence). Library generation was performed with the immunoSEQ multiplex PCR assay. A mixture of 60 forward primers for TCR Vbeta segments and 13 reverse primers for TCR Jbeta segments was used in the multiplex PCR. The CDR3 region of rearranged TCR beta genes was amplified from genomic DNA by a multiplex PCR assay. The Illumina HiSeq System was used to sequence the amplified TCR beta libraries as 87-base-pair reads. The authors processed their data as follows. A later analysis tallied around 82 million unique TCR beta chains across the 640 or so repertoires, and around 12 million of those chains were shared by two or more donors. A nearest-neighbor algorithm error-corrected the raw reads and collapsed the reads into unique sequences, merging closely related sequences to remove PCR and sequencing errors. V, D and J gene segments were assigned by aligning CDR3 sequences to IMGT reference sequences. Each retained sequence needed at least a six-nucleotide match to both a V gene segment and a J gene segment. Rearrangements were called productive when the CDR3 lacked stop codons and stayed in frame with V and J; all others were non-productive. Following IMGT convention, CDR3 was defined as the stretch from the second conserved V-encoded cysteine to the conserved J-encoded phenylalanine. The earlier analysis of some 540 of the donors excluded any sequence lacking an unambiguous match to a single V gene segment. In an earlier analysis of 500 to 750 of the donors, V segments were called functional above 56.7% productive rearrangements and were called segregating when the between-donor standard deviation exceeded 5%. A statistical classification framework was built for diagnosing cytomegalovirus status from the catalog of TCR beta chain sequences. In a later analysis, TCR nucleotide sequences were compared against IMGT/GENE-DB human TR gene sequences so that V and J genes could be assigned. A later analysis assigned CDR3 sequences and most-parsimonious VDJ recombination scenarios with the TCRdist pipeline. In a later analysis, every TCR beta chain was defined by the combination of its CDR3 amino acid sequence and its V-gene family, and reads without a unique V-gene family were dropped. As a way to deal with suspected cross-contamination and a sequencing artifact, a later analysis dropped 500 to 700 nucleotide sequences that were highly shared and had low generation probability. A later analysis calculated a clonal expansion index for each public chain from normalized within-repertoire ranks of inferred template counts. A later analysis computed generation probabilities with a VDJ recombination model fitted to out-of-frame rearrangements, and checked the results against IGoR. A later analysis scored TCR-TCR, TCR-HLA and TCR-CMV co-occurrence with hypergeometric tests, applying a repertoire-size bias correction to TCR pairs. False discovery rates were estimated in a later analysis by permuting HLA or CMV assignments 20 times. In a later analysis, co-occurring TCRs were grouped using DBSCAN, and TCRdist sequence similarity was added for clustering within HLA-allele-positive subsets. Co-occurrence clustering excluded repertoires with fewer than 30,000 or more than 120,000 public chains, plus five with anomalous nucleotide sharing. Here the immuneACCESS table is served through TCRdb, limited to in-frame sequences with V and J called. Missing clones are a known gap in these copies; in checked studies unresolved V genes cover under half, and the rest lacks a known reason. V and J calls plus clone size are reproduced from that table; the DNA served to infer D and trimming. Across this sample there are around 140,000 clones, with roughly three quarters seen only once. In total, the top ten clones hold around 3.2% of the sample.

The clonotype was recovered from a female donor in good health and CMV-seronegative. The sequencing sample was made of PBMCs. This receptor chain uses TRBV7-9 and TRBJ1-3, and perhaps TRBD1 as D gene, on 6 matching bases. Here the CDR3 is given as CASSTDSPTFRNTIYF. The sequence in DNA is TGTGCCAGCAGCACGGACAGTCCCACCTTCAGAAACACCATATATTTT.